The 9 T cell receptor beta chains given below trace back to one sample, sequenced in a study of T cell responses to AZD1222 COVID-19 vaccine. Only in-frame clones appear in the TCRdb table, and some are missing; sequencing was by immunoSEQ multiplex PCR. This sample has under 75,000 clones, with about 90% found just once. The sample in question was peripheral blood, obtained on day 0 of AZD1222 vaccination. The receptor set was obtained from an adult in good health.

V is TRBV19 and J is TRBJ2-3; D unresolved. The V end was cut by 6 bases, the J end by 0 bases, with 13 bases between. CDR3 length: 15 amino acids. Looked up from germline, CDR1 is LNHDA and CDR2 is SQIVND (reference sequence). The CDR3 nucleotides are TGTGCCAGTAGGACCGGAGCCACGAGCACAGATACGCAGTATTTT. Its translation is CASRTGATSTDTQYF.

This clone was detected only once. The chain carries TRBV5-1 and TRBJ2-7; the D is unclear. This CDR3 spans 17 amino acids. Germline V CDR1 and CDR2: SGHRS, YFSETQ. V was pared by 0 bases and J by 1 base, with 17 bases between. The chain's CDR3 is CASSLGVSSLISYEQYF. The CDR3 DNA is TGCGCCAGCAGCTTGGGCGTCAGCTCCCTAATTTCCTACGAGCAGTACTTC.

The CDR3 DNA sequence: TGTGCCAGCAGCGTAGTAGCGGGGGGGCAAGATACGCAGTATTTT. Residues: CASSVVAGGQDTQYF. The chain uses TRBV9 and TRBJ2-3, with TRBD2 identical over 11 bases. This CDR3 spans 15 amino acids. The germline CDR1 and CDR2 sequences are SGDLS and YYNGEE. Unmatched junction bases numbered 2, after V lost 0 bases and J lost 5 bases.

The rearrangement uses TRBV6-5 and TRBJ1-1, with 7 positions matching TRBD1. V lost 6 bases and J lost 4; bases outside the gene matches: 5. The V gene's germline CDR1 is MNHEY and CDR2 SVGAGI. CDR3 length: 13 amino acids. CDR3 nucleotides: TGTGCCAGCAGAAGAGACAGGGCCACTGAAGCTTTCTTT. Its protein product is CASRRDRATEAFF.

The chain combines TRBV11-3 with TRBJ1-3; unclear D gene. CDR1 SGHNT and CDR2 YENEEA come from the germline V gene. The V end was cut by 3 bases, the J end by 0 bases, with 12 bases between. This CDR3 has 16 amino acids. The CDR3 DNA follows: TGTGCCAGCAGCTTTTTACTACAAGACTCTGGAAACACCATATATTTT. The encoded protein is CASSFLLQDSGNTIYF.

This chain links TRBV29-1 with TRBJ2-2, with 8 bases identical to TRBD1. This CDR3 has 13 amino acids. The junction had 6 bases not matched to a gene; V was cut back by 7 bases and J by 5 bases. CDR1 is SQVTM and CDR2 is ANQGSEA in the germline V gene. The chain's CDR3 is CSADRGRTGELFF. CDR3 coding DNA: TGCAGCGCCGACAGGGGTAGGACCGGGGAGCTGTTTTTT.

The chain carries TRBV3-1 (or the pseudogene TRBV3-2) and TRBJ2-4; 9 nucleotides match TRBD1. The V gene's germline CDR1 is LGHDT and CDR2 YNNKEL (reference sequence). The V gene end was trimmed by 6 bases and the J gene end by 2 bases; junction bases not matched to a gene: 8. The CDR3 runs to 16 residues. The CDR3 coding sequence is TGTGCCAGCAGACCTACAGGGGGCCTGTCCAAAAACATTCAGTACTTC. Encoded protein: CASRPTGGLSKNIQYF.

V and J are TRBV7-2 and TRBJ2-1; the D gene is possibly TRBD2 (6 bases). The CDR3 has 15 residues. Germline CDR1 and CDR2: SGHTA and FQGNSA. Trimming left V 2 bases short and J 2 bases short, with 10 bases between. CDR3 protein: CASSLIPGAYNEQFF. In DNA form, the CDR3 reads TGTGCCAGCAGCTTAATCCCGGGAGCCTACAATGAGCAGTTCTTC.

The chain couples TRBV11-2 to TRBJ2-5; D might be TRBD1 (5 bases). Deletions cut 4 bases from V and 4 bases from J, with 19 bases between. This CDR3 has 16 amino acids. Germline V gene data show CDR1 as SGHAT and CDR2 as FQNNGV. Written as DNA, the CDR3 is TGTGCCAGCAGCTATGGCCCGGACATTAGAGGAGAGACCCAGTACTTC. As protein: CASSYGPDIRGETQYF.